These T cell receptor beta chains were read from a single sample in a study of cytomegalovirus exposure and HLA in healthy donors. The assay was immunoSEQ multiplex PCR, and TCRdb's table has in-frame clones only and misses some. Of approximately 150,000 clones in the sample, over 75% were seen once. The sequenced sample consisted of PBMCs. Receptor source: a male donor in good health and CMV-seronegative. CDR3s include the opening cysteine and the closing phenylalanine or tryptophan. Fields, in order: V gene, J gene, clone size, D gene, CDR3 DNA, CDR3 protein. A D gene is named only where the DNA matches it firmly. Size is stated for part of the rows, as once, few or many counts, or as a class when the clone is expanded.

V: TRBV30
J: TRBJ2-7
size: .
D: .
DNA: TGTGCCTGTGGAGCCTACGAGCAGTACTTC
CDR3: CACGAYEQYF

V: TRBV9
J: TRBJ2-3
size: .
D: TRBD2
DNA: TGTGCCAGCAGCGTAGGGCTAGCGGGAGCAGATACGCAGTATTTT
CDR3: CASSVGLAGADTQYF

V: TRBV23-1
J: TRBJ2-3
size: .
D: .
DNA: TGCGCCAGCAGTCCAAATGTTAGTGGTACCAAGAAAGAAGATACGCAGTATTTT
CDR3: CASSPNVSGTKKEDTQYF

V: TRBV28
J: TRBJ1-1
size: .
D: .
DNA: TGTGCCAGCAGTTTTGTCGGCGACAGGCTGGCTGAAGCTTTCTTT
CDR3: CASSFVGDRLAEAFF

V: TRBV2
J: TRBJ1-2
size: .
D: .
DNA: TGTGCCAGCAGTGGAGGAAACGGCTATGGCTACACCTTC
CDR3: CASSGGNGYGYTF

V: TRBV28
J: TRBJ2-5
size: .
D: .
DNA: TGTGCCAGCAGCCAATCGAATAGCCAAGAGACCCAGTACTTC
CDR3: CASSQSNSQETQYF

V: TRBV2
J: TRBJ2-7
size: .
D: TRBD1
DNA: TGTGCCGCACTGACAGGGGGCTACGAGCAGTACTTC
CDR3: CAALTGGYEQYF

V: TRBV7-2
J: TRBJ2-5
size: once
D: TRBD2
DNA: TGTGCCAGCAGCCCTCTTAGGGGGACTAGCGGGGTTCAAGAGACCCAGTACTTC
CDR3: CASSPLRGTSGVQETQYF

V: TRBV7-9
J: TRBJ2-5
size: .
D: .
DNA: TGTGCCAGCAGCCGGGAGACCCAGTACTTC
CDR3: CASSRETQYF

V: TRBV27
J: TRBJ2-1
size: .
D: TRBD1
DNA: TGTGCCAGCTTCAGGAAGGGACAGGGGGCCTACAATGAGCAGTTCTTC
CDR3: CASFRKGQGAYNEQFF

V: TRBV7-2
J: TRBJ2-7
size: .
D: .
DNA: TGTGCCAGCAGCTTAGTGAAAGCCGAGCAGTACTTC
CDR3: CASSLVKAEQYF

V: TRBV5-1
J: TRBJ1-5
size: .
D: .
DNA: TGCGCCAGCAGCACGGTGAGCAATCAGCCCCAGCATTTT
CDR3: CASSTVSNQPQHF

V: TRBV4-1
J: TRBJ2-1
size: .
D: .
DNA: TGCGCCAGCAGCCAAGGTGGCAGGGGCTACAATGAGCAGTTCTTC
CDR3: CASSQGGRGYNEQFF

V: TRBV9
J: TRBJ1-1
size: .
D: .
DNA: TGTGCCAGCAGTTTCAGGGTGAACACTGAAGCTTTCTTT
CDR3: CASSFRVNTEAFF

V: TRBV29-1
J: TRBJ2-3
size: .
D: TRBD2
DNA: TGCAGCGTTGTATATCGAGGAGCGGGAGGGCCACGGGATACGCAGTATTTT
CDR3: CSVVYRGAGGPRDTQYF

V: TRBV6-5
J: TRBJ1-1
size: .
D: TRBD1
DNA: TGTGCCAGCAGTTACTTGACAGGGGGCAGGACTGAAGCTTTCTTT
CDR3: CASSYLTGGRTEAFF